Following are 30 T cell receptor beta chains from one sample sequenced in a study of glioma-infiltrating T cells (dated by TCRdb to about 2016). Data came from an Illumina MiSeq. The iRepertoire nested amplicon-rescue multiplex PCR (arm-PCR) platform was used to amplify TCR alpha and beta CDR3 regions from RNA. Clones were called with MiXCR by TCRdb after fastp trimmed the public reads at Q25, and only in-frame beta chains were retained. All rows with the same CDR3 protein become a single entry with the most common DNA and genes. The sample table shows 85,000 to 110,000 distinct CDR3 sequences, and 29% are seen once. The ten largest clonotypes hold about 40% of the sample. Sequencing was performed on glioma tissue, nonneoplastic brain tissue, or PBMCs (not recorded which). The source of these receptors is a human donor with low-grade glioma or glioblastoma, undergoing nonglioma brain surgery, or in good health (not recorded which).

This clonotype was observed many times. V gene TRBV7-9 combines with J gene TRBJ2-5; D ambiguous. Germline V gives CDR1 SEHNR, CDR2 FQNEAQ (reference sequence). The CDR3 length is 14 residues. V gave up 5 bases and J gave up 0 bases, with 10 bases separating them. CDR3 DNA sequence: TGTGCCAGCAGCCATCCAGTGTACCAAGAGACCCAGTACTTC. Protein sequence: CASSHPVYQETQYF.

In regard to this clonotype: Just one base apart from a much larger clone, this may be a read error. J is TRBJ1-1 and V is TRBV20-1; the D gene is possibly TRBD1 (6 bases). Germline V CDR1 and CDR2: DFQATT, SNEGSKA (reference sequence). This CDR3 comprises 15 residues. Trimming stripped 5 bases from V and 3 bases from J, with 19 bases between. The CDR3 DNA reads as TGCAGTGCTTACCGAACAGGGAGCCCGGACACTGAAGCTTTCTTT. Translating gives CSAYRTGSPDTEAFF.

The J gene is TRBJ1-1, the V gene TRBV28, with D uncertain. The V gene's germline CDR1 is MDHEN and CDR2 SYDVKM. V dropped 7 bases and J dropped 4 bases, with 16 bases sitting between them. There are 14 residues in the CDR3. The CDR3, as DNA: TGTGCCAGCATCGCCAAGGGCAGAGGCACTGAAGCTTTCTTT. It codes for CASIAKGRGTEAFF. The complete variable domain, with remaining parts taken from reference TRBV28 and TRBJ1-1, reads DVKVTQSSRYLVKRTGEKVFLECVQDMDHENMFWYRQDPGLGLRLIYFSYDVKMKEKGDIPEGYSVSREKKERFSLILESASTNQTSMYLCASIAKGRGTEAFFGQGTRLTVV.

A few counts support this clonotype. The rearrangement links TRBV7-2 to TRBJ2-3, with a tentative D call TRBD1 (5 bases). The CDR3 length is 12 residues. Trimming removed 6 bases from V and 6 bases from J, with 10 bases in between. CDR1 SGHTA and CDR2 FQGNSA come from the germline V gene. CDR3 bases: TGTGCCAGCAGAGACCCAGGGGATACGCAGTATTTT. The encoded protein is CASRDPGDTQYF. Combining the CDR3 with reference TRBV7-2 and TRBJ2-3 gives the whole variable domain GAGVSQSPSNKVTEKGKDVELRCDPISGHTALYWYRQSLGQGLEFLIYFQGNSAPDKSGLPSDRFSAERTGGSVSTLTIQRTQQEDSAVYLCASRDPGDTQYFGPGTRLTVL.

Points on this clonotype: This may stem from a read error, because a much larger clone lies one nucleotide away. The chain carries TRBV6-9 and TRBJ1-5; no definite D call. V lost 4 bases and J lost 5, with 9 bases in between. In germline, CDR1 is MNHGY, CDR2 SVAAGI. The CDR3 loop spans 13 amino acids. CDR3 sequence (DNA): TGTGCCAGCAGTTCCAATACGTATCAGCCCCAGCATTTT. This encodes CASSSNTYQPQHF.

This clonotype was recorded at least ten times. The rearrangement joins TRBV20-1 to TRBJ2-7; TRBD1 matches 9 bases. Germline V gene lookup returns CDR1 DFQATT and CDR2 SNEGSKA (reference sequence). This CDR3 region has 14 residues. The J segment lost 3 bases and the V segment lost 1 base, leaving 4 bases of the junction unmatched. CDR3 loop: CSARVEGQGYEQYF. The DNA for the CDR3 is TGCAGTGCTAGAGTGGAGGGACAGGGCTACGAGCAGTACTTC.

At least ten counts were recorded for this clonotype. The chain joins TRBV19 to TRBJ1-2; unclear D gene. V was trimmed by 1 base and J by 3 bases, leaving 6 bases between them. The CDR3 has 13 residues. Germline CDR1 reads LNHDA; CDR2 reads SQIVND (reference sequence). CDR3 residues: CASSIARDYGYTF. Written as DNA, the CDR3 is TGTGCCAGTAGTATAGCTCGGGACTATGGCTACACCTTC. The variable domain in full, completed from reference TRBV19 and TRBJ1-2, reads DGGITQSPKYLFRKEGQNVTLSCEQNLNHDAMYWYRQDPGQGLRLIYYSQIVNDFQKGDIAEGYSVSREKKESFPLTVTSAQKNPTAFYLCASSIARDYGYTFGSGTRLTVV.

The chain employs TRBV5-1 and TRBJ1-2; TRBD1 aligns across 7 bases. This CDR3 has 14 residues. From germline, CDR1 is SGHRS and CDR2 YFSETQ. The J segment lost 2 bases and the V segment lost 1 base, leaving 2 bases of the junction unmatched. The CDR3: CASSLQGGNYGYTF. CDR3 sequence (DNA): TGCGCCAGCAGCTTGCAAGGGGGCAACTATGGCTACACCTTC.

This clonotype was detected only a few times. CDR3 region: CAWSPHSTYEQYF. CDR3 nucleotides: TGTGCCTGGAGTCCCCATAGTACCTACGAGCAGTACTTC. The chain is built from TRBV30 and TRBJ2-7; D uncertain. Germline assignment: CDR1 GTSNPN and CDR2 SVGIG (reference sequence). V was cut by 2 bases and J by 2 bases, with 10 bases left in between. This CDR3 has 13 residues.

This clonotype showed up many times. This rearrangement joins TRBV10-3 to TRBJ1-1; D is uncertain. There are 14 residues in the CDR3. The germline V gene encodes CDR1 ENHRY and CDR2 SYGVKD. V lost 4 bases and J 3 bases, leaving 12 bases between the germline ends. CDR3 DNA sequence: TGTGCCATCAGTGGTCGAGGCGCGGACACTGAAGCTTTCTTT. Its translation: CAISGRGADTEAFF.

This clonotype was seen ten or more times. This rearrangement joins TRBV29-1 to TRBJ2-3; D could derive from TRBD1 or TRBD2 (5 bases each). CDR1 and CDR2 from the germline V gene are SQVTM and ANQGSEA. This CDR3 comprises 12 residues. The V gene lost 3 bases and the J gene lost 4 bases, with 8 bases spanning the gap. The CDR3 spells CSVDTGPDTQYF. CDR3 sequence (DNA): TGCAGCGTTGATACGGGGCCAGATACGCAGTATTTT.

This clonotype was seen ten or more times. The chain is built from TRBV7-8 and TRBJ2-3, with TRBD1 matching 10 bases. The CDR3 loop spans 14 amino acids. Germline CDR1 is SGHVS and CDR2 is FQNEAQ. V trimming: 5 bases; J trimming: 5 bases; junction bases outside the gene matches: 4. CDR3 bases: TGTGCCAGCAGCATTGGACAGGGGGAAGATACGCAGTATTTT. Its protein product is CASSIGQGEDTQYF.

This clonotype turned up a few times. The chain carries TRBV7-2 and TRBJ1-5, with 7 bases identical to TRBD1. This CDR3 has 15 amino acids. J lost 4 bases, V lost 5 bases, and 8 bases had no gene match. The germline gives CDR1 SGHTA, CDR2 FQGNSA. In DNA, the CDR3 is TGTGCCAGCAGCCCAGGGGGGGTAATTAATCAGCCCCAGCATTTT. As protein: CASSPGGVINQPQHF.

As concerns this clonotype: A much larger clone differs from this one at a single base, so this may be a read error. V gene TRBV11-2 combines with J gene TRBJ1-1; perhaps TRBD1 as D (5 bases). The CDR3 extends over 13 amino acids. Germline assignment: CDR1 SGHAT and CDR2 FQNNGV. The CDR3 DNA reads as TGTGCCAGCAGCGCGCAGGGCAGCACTGAAGATTTCTTT. Translated, it gives CASSAQGSTEDFF.

V is TRBV20-1 and J is TRBJ1-1; 7 nucleotides agree with TRBD1. The V and J ends lost 5 bases and 6 bases, in that order; junction bases with no gene match: 9. There are 13 residues in the CDR3. The germline CDR1 and CDR2 sequences are DFQATT and SNEGSKA (reference sequence). The CDR3 region is CSALTGVSAEAFF. For the CDR3, the DNA is TGCAGTGCTCTCACAGGGGTTTCTGCTGAAGCTTTCTTT.

This clonotype was detected only a few times. V usage is TRBV12-3 or TRBV12-4 and J usage is TRBJ1-4; D remains unclear. With 2 bases removed from V and 7 bases from J, the gap between germline ends came to 8 bases. This CDR3 comprises 13 residues. The CDR3 DNA reads TGTGCCAGCAGTTTAAATGTCGGTGAAAAACTGTTTTTT. Encoded protein: CASSLNVGEKLFF.

Only a few counts were recorded for this clonotype. The rearrangement joins TRBV18 to TRBJ1-6; 7 bases fit TRBD1. CDR1 is KGHSH and CDR2 is LQKENI in the germline V gene. The CDR3 sequence is 13 residues long. V gave up 10 bases and J gave up 7 bases; unmatched junction bases: 7. The CDR3 coding sequence is TGTGCCACCGTGGTAGGGGGCAATTCACCCCTCCACTTT. This sequence encodes CATVVGGNSPLHF.

This clonotype came up many times. The chain employs TRBV12-3 or TRBV12-4 and TRBJ1-1; no firm D call. The CDR3 has 13 residues. V was clipped by 1 base and J by 8 bases, with 11 bases between them. The CDR3 spells CASSLVGGAEAFF. CDR3 coding DNA: TGTGCCAGCAGTTTAGTGGGAGGTGCCGAAGCTTTCTTT.

This clonotype was picked up many times. This rearrangement joins TRBV2 to TRBJ1-2, with D hard to call. V lost 11 bases and J 2 bases, leaving 15 bases between the germline ends. Germline V gives CDR1 SNHLY, CDR2 FYNNEI. The CDR3 covers 13 residues. This CDR3 reads CAATSTANYGYTF. In DNA, the CDR3 is TGTGCCGCGACGTCTACAGCAAACTATGGCTACACCTTC.

This clonotype showed up many times. J is TRBJ1-2 and V is TRBV25-1, with a possible D match to TRBD1 (5 bases). With 7 bases removed from V and 7 bases from J, the gap between germline ends came to 19 bases. The CDR3 covers 14 residues. Germline CDR1 is MGHDK and CDR2 is SYGVNS. The CDR3 reads CASTPGRESFGYTF. The CDR3 bases are TGTGCCAGCACTCCGGGCAGGGAGAGCTTTGGCTACACCTTC.

As for this clonotype: Being one base from a much bigger clone, this may be a read error. Lacking the conserved final phenylalanine or tryptophan, this CDR3 likely reflects a read error. The rearrangement joins TRBV7-2 to TRBJ2-7; 7 nucleotides agree with TRBD1. This CDR3 contains 13 residues. The V and J ends lost 5 bases and 3 bases, in that order; junction bases with no gene match: 4. CDR1 and CDR2 from the germline V gene are SGHTA and FQGNSA. The CDR3 region has the DNA TGTGCCAGCAGCACAGGGGATGGCTACGAGCAGTACCTC. Translated: CASSTGDGYEQYL.

This clonotype was counted many times. This rearrangement joins TRBV14 to TRBJ1-1; D gene unclear. Germline V CDR1 and CDR2: SGHDN, FVKESK. V lost 1 base and J lost 4, with 7 bases in between. This CDR3 spans 13 amino acids. CDR3 nucleotide sequence: TGTGCCAGCAGCCAAGTGTATCCCACTGAAGCTTTCTTT. This translates into CASSQVYPTEAFF.

The V call is TRBV14, the J call TRBJ2-7; 7 bases match TRBD1. This CDR3 is 13 amino acids long. Germline CDR1 SGHDN, CDR2 FVKESK. V dropped 4 bases and J dropped 2; count of bases not matched to a gene: 2. As DNA, the CDR3 is TGTGCCAGCAGCCTGACAGGGCCCTACGAGCAGTACTTC. It codes for CASSLTGPYEQYF.

The table lists this clonotype with many counts. The V gene is TRBV27, the J gene TRBJ1-4, with a possible D match to TRBD1 (5 bases). Trimming left V 4 bases short and J 8 bases short, with 11 bases between. CDR1 and CDR2 (germline): MNHEY, SMNVEV (reference sequence). CDR3 length equals 13 residues. The CDR3 DNA sequence: TGTGCCAGCAGTTATAAAGGGGACGAAAAACTGTTTTTT. This translates into CASSYKGDEKLFF.

This clonotype was counted once. The V gene is TRBV10-3, the J gene TRBJ1-3; D unclear. V was shortened by 3 bases and J by 0 bases, with 12 bases between the two germline ends. The CDR3 covers 16 residues. Germline CDR1 reads ENHRY; CDR2 reads SYGVKD. This chain's CDR3 is CAISDLGSPSGNTIYF. CDR3 nucleotide sequence: TGTGCCATCAGTGATTTGGGCTCCCCCTCTGGAAACACCATATATTTT.

This clonotype was detected many times. The chain is built from TRBV6-1 and TRBJ2-5; TRBD1 agrees at 7 bases. CDR3 length: 14 amino acids. V shed 8 bases, J shed 2 bases, and the junction held 8 bases outside the gene matches. Germline loops: CDR1 MNHNS, CDR2 SASEGT. The CDR3 DNA reads as TGTGCCAGCTCCCACCGGGACAGACAAGAGACCCAGTACTTC. The encoded protein is CASSHRDRQETQYF.

This clonotype was recorded at least ten times. The chain links TRBV2 to TRBJ1-4; no clear D. Trimming removed 3 bases from V and 7 bases from J, with 18 bases in between. CDR1 and CDR2 from the germline V gene are SNHLY and FYNNEI. This CDR3 has 16 residues. The CDR3 DNA follows: TGTGCCAGCAGTGATACTGTGGGCATAAACTCTGAAAAACTGTTTTTT. Its translation is CASSDTVGINSEKLFF.

This clonotype was observed many times. The V gene is TRBV24-1, the J gene TRBJ2-1; 10 bases fit TRBD1. The germline gives CDR1 KGHDR, CDR2 SFDVKD. V lost 4 bases, J lost 6 bases, and 8 bases stayed unmatched. This CDR3 region has 16 residues. The CDR3 DNA reads TGTGCCACCAGTGACCGCACCGGGACAGGGGCCAATGAGCAGTTCTTC. Residues: CATSDRTGTGANEQFF.

Remarks on this clonotype: A read error may explain this, as a much larger clone is one base away. The chain couples TRBV7-9 to TRBJ2-3, with D unresolved. The CDR3 has 15 amino acids. Germline V gene lookup returns CDR1 SEHNR and CDR2 FQNEAQ (reference sequence). The CDR3 loop is CAISLVMERADTQYF. In DNA, the CDR3 is TGTGCCATCAGCTTAGTAATGGAAAGGGCAGATACGCAGTATTTT.

Many counts were recorded for this clonotype. The V and J genes are TRBV6-1 and TRBJ1-1; D unresolved. V gave up 6 bases and J gave up 9 bases, with 11 bases separating them. Germline V gene data show CDR1 as MNHNS and CDR2 as SASEGT. This CDR3 comprises 11 residues. CDR3 amino acids: CASRYVGKAFF. As DNA, the CDR3 is TGTGCCAGCAGATACGTGGGTAAAGCTTTCTTT.